This T cell receptor beta chain was recovered during a study of blood T cell repertoires in COVID-19. Study-wide context: Specimens from acute and convalescent COVID-19 originated in the United States, Italy and Spain. From T cells, B-cell-depleted T cells, or PBMCs came the material, which was cDNA or gDNA.

Original analysis: Counts of nucleated cells, estimated from reference gene primer amplification, were obtained. Clones were read by immunoSEQ multiplex PCR, and TCRdb kept only the in-frame ones, dropping some. The D gene and trimming were derived from the DNA, and the V and J assignments and clone size from that table. Of about 32,000 clones in the sample, more than 80% were seen once. This CDR3 is built from 15 residues. The germline V and J ends were trimmed by 4 bases and 0 bases, with 11 bases remaining between them. CDR1 LNHDA and CDR2 SQIVND come from the germline V gene (reference sequence).

This receptor was taken from a man in his sixties with active or convalescent COVID-19. The J gene is TRBJ2-3, the V gene TRBV19; D perhaps matches TRBD1 (5 bases). The sequencing input was peripheral blood. As DNA, the CDR3 is TGTGCCAGTAGTACGCGAAAGGGGAGCACAGATACGCAGTATTTT. Translating it yields CASSTRKGSTDTQYF.